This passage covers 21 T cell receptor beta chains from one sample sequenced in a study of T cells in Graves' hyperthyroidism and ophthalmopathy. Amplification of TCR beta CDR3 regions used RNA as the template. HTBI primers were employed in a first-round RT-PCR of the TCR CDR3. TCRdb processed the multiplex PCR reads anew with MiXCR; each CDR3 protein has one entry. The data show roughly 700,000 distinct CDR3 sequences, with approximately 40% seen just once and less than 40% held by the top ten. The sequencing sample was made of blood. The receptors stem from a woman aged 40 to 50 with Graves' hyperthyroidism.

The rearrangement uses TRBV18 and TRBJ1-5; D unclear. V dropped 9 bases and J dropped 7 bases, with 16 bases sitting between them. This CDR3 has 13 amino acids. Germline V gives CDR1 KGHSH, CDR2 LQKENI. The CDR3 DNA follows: TGTGCCAGTTCATGGGCAGACTACCAGCCCCAGCATTTT. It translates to CASSWADYQPQHF.

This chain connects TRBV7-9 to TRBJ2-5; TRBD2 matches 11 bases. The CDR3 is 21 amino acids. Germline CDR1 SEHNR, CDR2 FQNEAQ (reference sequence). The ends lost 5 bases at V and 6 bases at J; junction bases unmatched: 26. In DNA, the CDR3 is TGTGCCAGCAGCCCTACTAGCGGGAGTGCTAGGGGACACGATCCCCCTCAGACCCAGTACTTC. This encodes CASSPTSGSARGHDPPQTQYF.

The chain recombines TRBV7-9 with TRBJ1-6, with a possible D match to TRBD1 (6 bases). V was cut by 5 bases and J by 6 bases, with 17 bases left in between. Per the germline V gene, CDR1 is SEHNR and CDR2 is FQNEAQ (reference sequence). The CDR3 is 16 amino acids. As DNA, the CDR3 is TGTGCCAGCAGCCAAGAACAGGGCAAGGGTAATTCACCCCTCCACTTT. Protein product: CASSQEQGKGNSPLHF. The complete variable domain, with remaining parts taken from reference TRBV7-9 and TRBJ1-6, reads DTGVSQNPRHKITKRGQNVTFRCDPISEHNRLYWYRQTLGQGPEFLTYFQNEAQLEKSRLLSDRFSAERPKGSFSTLEIQRTEQGDSAMYLCASSQEQGKGNSPLHFGNGTRLTVT.

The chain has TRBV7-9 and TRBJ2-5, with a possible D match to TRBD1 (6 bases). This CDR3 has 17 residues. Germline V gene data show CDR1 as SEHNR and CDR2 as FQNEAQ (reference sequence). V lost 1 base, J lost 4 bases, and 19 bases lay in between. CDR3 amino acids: CASSLGQGPQGRETQYF. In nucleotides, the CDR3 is TGTGCCAGCAGCTTAGGCCAGGGACCACAGGGACGAGAGACCCAGTACTTC.

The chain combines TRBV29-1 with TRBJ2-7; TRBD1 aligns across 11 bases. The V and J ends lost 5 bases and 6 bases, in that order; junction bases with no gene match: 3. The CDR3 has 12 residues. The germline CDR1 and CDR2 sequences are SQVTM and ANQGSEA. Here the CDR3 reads CSVMGTGGEQYF. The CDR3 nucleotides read TGCAGCGTTATGGGGACAGGGGGCGAGCAGTACTTC.

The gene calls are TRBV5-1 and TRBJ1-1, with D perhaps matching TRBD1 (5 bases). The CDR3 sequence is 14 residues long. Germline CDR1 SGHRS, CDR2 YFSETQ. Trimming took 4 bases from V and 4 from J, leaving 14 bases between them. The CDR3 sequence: CASSRGETVTEAFF. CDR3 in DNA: TGCGCCAGCAGCCGTGGGGAGACAGTCACTGAAGCTTTCTTT.

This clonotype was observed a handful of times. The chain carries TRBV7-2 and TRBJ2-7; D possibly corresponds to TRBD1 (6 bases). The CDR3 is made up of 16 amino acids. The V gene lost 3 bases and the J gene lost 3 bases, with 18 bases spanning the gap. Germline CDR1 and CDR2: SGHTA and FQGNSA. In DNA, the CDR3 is TGTGCCAGCAGCTTTGCCCTAACCCGGGACAACTACGAGCAGTACTTC. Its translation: CASSFALTRDNYEQYF.

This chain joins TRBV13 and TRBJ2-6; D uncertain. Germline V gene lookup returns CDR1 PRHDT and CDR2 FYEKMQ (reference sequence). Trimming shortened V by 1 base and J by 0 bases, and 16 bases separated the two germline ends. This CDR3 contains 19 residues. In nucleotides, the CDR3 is TGTGCCAGCAGCTTAGTGGGTGGAGACCCCCGCTCTGGGGCCAACGTCCTGACTTTC. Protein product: CASSLVGGDPRSGANVLTF.

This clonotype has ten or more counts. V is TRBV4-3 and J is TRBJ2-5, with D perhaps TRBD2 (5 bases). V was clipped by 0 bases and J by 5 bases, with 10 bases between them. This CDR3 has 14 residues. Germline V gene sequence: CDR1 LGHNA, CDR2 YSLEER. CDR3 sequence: CASSQDGGVETQYF. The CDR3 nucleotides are TGCGCCAGCAGCCAAGATGGAGGTGTCGAGACCCAGTACTTC.

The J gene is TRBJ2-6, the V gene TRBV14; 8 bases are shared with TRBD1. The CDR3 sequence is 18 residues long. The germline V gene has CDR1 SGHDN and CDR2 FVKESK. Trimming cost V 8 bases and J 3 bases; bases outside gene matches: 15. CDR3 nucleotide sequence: TGTGCCAGCTCCCCCGCCCTGAGACAGGGGTATGGGGCCAACGTCCTGACTTTC. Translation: CASSPALRQGYGANVLTF.

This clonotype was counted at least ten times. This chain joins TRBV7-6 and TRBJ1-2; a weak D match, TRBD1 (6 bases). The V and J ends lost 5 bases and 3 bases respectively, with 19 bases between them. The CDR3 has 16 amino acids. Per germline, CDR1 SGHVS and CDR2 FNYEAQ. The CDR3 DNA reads TGTGCCAGCAGCCCCGGACAGTCCTTCGGGGACTATGGCTACACCTTC. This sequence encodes CASSPGQSFGDYGYTF.

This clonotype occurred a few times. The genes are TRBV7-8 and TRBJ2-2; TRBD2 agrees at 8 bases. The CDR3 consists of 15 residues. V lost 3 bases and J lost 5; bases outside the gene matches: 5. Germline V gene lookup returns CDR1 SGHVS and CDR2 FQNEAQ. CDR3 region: CASSFRGGPTGELFF. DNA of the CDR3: TGTGCCAGCAGCTTTCGCGGGGGGCCTACCGGGGAGCTGTTTTTT. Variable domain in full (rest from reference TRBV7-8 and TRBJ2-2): GAGVSQSPRYKVAKRGQDVALRCDPISGHVSLFWYQQALGQGPEFLTYFQNEAQLDKSGLPSDRFFAERPEGSVSTLKIQRTQQEDSAVYLCASSFRGGPTGELFFGEGSRLTVL.

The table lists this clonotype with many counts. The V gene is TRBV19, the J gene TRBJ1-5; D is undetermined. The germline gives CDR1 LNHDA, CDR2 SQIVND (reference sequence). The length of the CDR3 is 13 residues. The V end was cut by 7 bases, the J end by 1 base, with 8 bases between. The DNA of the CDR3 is TGTGCCAGTAACCCGGCGAGCAATCAGCCCCAGCATTTT. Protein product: CASNPASNQPQHF.

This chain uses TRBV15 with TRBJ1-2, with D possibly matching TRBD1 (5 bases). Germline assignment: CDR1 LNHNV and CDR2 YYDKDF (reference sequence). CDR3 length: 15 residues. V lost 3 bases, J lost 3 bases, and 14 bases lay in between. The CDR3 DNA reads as TGTGCCACCAGCAGCTCAGAGACAGCTTACTATGGCTACACCTTC. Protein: CATSSSETAYYGYTF.

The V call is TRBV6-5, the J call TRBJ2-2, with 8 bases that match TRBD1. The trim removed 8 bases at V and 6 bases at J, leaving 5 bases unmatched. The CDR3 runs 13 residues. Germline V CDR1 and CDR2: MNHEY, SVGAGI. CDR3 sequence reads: CASRDRQAGELFF. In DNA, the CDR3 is TGTGCCAGCCGGGACAGGCAGGCCGGGGAGCTGTTTTTT.

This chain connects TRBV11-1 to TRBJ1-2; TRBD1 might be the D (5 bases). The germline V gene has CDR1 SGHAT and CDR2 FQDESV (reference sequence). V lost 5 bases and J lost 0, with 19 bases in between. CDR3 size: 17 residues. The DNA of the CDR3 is TGTGCCAGCAGCCAAGGCCCGGGACTGCAAGCTAACTATGGCTACACCTTC. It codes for CASSQGPGLQANYGYTF. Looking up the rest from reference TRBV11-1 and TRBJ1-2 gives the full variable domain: EAEVAQSPRYKITEKSQAVAFWCDPISGHATLYWYRQILGQGPELLVQFQDESVVDDSQLPKDRFSAERLKGVDSTLKIQPAELGDSAMYLCASSQGPGLQANYGYTFGSGTRLTVV.

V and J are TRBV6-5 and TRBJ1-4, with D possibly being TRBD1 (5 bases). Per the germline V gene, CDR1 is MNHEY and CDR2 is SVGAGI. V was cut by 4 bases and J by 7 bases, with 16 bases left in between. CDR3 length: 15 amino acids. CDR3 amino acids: CASSLWGTKGEKLFF. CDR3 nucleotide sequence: TGTGCCAGCAGTTTATGGGGGACTAAGGGTGAAAAACTGTTTTTT.

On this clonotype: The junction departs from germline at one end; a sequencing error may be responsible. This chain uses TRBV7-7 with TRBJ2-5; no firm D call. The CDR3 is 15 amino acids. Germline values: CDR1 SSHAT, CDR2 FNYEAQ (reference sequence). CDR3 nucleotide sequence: TGTGCCAGCAGTTACTCCGGCTTCACCCAAGAGACCCAGTGCTTC. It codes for CASSYSGFTQETQCF.

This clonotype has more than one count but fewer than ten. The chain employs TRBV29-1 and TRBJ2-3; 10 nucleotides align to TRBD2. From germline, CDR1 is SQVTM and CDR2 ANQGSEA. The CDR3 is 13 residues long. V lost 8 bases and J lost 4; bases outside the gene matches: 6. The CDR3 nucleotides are TGCAGCACCAGACTAGCGGGTCCAGATACGCAGTATTTT. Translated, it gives CSTRLAGPDTQYF.

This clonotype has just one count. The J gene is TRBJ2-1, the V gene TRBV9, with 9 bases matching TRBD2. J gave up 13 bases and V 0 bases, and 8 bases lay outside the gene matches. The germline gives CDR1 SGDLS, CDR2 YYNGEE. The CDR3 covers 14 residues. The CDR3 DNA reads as TGTGCCAGCAGCGTAGAAGTACTAGCGGGTACTCAGTTCTTC. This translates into CASSVEVLAGTQFF.

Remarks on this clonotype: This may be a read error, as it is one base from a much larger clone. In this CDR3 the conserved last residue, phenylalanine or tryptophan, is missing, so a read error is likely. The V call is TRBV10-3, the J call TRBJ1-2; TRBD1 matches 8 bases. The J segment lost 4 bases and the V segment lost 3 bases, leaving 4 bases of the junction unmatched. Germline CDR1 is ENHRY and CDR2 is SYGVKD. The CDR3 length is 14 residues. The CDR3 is CAISEGQGAYGYTL. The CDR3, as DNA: TGTGCCATCAGTGAAGGACAGGGCGCCTATGGCTACACCCTC.